The rows below give T cell receptor beta chains drawn from one sample of a study of Graves' ophthalmopathy and Graves' hyperthyroidism. TCRdb reprocessed the multiplex PCR reads with MiXCR, giving one entry per CDR3 protein. The sample yields about 24,000 distinct CDR3 sequences, nearly 50% seen once. The source material was peripheral blood. The receptor set was obtained from an adult woman with stable Graves' hyperthyroidism. CDR3s include the opening cysteine and the closing phenylalanine or tryptophan. The order of the fields is CDR3 DNA, CDR3 protein, V gene, clone size, D gene, J gene. D genes are given only for firm matches. Clone size appears in some rows only: once, few, many, or a class for an expanded clone.

TGTGCCAGCAGAATAGGTGAAAAACTGTTTTTT CASRIGEKLFF TRBV2 many . TRBJ1-4
TGTGCCAGCAGCTTAACAACCATGACCGCTGTCCCTGAAAAACTGTTTTTT CASSLTTMTAVPEKLFF TRBV7-2 medium-sized . TRBJ1-4
TGCAGTGCTAGTCCGGGGCAGGGGGGAGTTGAGCCCCAGCATTTT CSASPGQGGVEPQHF TRBV20-1 . TRBD1 TRBJ1-5
TGTGCCAGCTCACTCTACAGGGACCTAGGGGAGCAGTACTTC CASSLYRDLGEQYF TRBV18 many . TRBJ2-7
TGCGCCAGCAGCTTGGGGGGACAGGGGGTTCAAGAGACCCAGTACTTC CASSLGGQGVQETQYF TRBV5-1 many TRBD1 TRBJ2-5
TGTGCCAGTAGTCCGGGATTAAAGGACGAGCAGTACTTC CASSPGLKDEQYF TRBV19 medium-sized . TRBJ2-7
TGTGCCATCAGTCCTAGCGGGACGTATAGACGAAACACCGGGGAGCTGTTTTTT CAISPSGTYRRNTGELFF TRBV10-3 medium-sized TRBD2 TRBJ2-2
TGCGCCAGCAGCGACCCGGGACTAGCGGGAGCTACAGGTGGACAGTTCTTC CASSDPGLAGATGGQFF TRBV5-1 . TRBD2 TRBJ2-1
TGTGCCAGCAGTTTATCGCGGACTAGCAGCCGCACAGATACGCAGTATTTT CASSLSRTSSRTDTQYF TRBV28 many TRBD2 TRBJ2-3
TGTGCCAGCAGGACACCTCCGAATTCACCCCTCCACTTT CASRTPPNSPLHF TRBV2 . . TRBJ1-6
TGCAGTGCTAGGGCGGACAGGAATTCACCCCTCCACTTT CSARADRNSPLHF TRBV20-1 many TRBD1 TRBJ1-6
TGTGCCAGCAGCTTGGAGTTAGCGGAAGAGACCCAGTACTTC CASSLELAEETQYF TRBV5-4 many . TRBJ2-5
TGTGCCAGCAGCTTAGTTTCGTTCTTACGGGGGGCTGAGAACACCTTC CASSLVSFLRGAENTF TRBV13 once . TRBJ1-2
TGCAGCGTGGGCAGACAGGGGGCGGCGGTGGAGCAGTTCTTC CSVGRQGAAVEQFF TRBV29-1 . TRBD1 TRBJ2-1
TGCAGCGTTGAAAAGGCTGGGGCCAACGTCCTGACTTTC CSVEKAGANVLTF TRBV29-1 . . TRBJ2-6
TGTGCCGGCTCACTTCTAGCGGAACCCTACAATGAGCAGTTCTTC CAGSLLAEPYNEQFF TRBV18 . TRBD2 TRBJ2-1
TGTGCCAGCAGTGACACTAGCGGGAGCACAGATACGCAGTTCTTC CASSDTSGSTDTQFF TRBV6-4 many TRBD2 TRBJ2-1
TGCCCCCTTTCGTCGCGGGAGTTTTCCTACGAGCAGTACTTC CPLSSREFSYEQYF TRBV19 . TRBD2 TRBJ2-7
TGTGCCAGCAGCGACCGGGCTGGGAATGGCCACACCTTC CASSDRAGNGHTF TRBV5-1 . . TRBJ1-2
TGCGCCAGCAGCTTGGAGGGCACTGAGCAGTTCTTC CASSLEGTEQFF TRBV5-1 many . TRBJ2-1
TGTGCCAGCAGTTACCCTGGGGCCAACGTCCTGACTTTC CASSYPGANVLTF TRBV6-6 . . TRBJ2-6
TGTGCCGGCAAGCCGGGACAGGGTCAGGAGCAGTTCTTC CAGKPGQGQEQFF TRBV6-1 . TRBD1 TRBJ2-1
TGCAGTGCCCCGAGACCCCTCGGCGGCACTGAAGCTTTCTTT CSAPRPLGGTEAFF TRBV20-1 few . TRBJ1-1
TGTGCCACCAGTGCGAGGACAGTGCTGGACACCATATATTTT CATSARTVLDTIYF TRBV24-1 . . TRBJ1-3
TGTGCCAGCAGCCCCAAGGACCAAGAGACCCAGTACTTC CASSPKDQETQYF TRBV7-9 many . TRBJ2-5
TGTGCCAGCAGCTTTGCCGAGCAGTACTTC CASSFAEQYF TRBV5-5 . . TRBJ2-7
TGTGCCAGCAGCGTAGCGCAGAGTAACTATGGCTACACCTTC CASSVAQSNYGYTF TRBV9 medium-sized . TRBJ1-2
TGCGCCAGCAGCTTGGGTACTACGGCCGAGGAGGCCCATTACTTC CASSLGTTAEEAHYF TRBV5-1 . . TRBJ2-5
TGCAACCCACAGCGATTTGACTATGGCTACACCTTC CNPQRFDYGYTF TRBV20-1 few . TRBJ1-2
TGTGCCTGGAGTGATTACGAGCAGTACTTC CAWSDYEQYF TRBV30 many . TRBJ2-7
TGTGCCTGGAACCCAAGTTTCAGCTCCTACGGGCAGTACTTC CAWNPSFSSYGQYF TRBV30 many . TRBJ2-7
TGTGCCAGCAGCGCCGGGACTAGCGGGAGGGAGACCCAGTACTTC CASSAGTSGRETQYF TRBV9 . TRBD2 TRBJ2-5
TGCAGCGCGGAGTACCAAGAGACCCAGTACTTC CSAEYQETQYF TRBV29-1 once . TRBJ2-5
TGTGCCAGCAGCCCCACCTGGACTAGCGATAGCACAGATACGCAGTATTTT CASSPTWTSDSTDTQYF TRBV5-8 many TRBD2 TRBJ2-3
TGTGCCAGCAGCTTAGGGTCTAGCGGGAGAGGAGCGTGGGAGCAGTACTTC CASSLGSSGRGAWEQYF TRBV7-2 . TRBD2 TRBJ2-7
TGCGCCAGCACCGGACAGAGGGAGACCCAGTACTTC CASTGQRETQYF TRBV5-1 . . TRBJ2-5
TGTGCCAGCAGCTTAGGACTAGCGGGAGTGGGGTGCTCCTACAATGAGCAGTTCTTC CASSLGLAGVGCSYNEQFF TRBV7-2 . TRBD2 TRBJ2-1
TGTGCCACTAGCAAAGGTCGGGGGTCCTCCTACGAGCAGTACTTC CATSKGRGSSYEQYF TRBV15 . . TRBJ2-7